This T cell receptor beta chain was sequenced during a study of CD8+ T cells in alopecia areata. Overall study results and limits: More clonal than normal scalp was lesional scalp, particularly alopecia totalis/universalis. Unlike in mice, where it was clearer, TCR sharing across patients was less clear, possibly HLA-related.

V was cut by 7 bases and J by 7 bases, with 10 bases left in between. Looked up from germline, CDR1 is SQVTM and CDR2 is ANQGSEA. The CDR3 totals 10 residues. As the sequencing template, cDNA was produced by extracting RNA and reverse transcribing it. TCRdb's table, derived via immunoSEQ multiplex PCR, lists solely in-frame clones and lacks some. Here the sample spans about 300,000 clones, roughly 64% being singletons. A note on this clone: Antigen unknown.

Treatment denoted: oral pan-JAK inhibitor, 5-10 mg twice daily. Sampling of alopecia areata patients yielded lesional scalp punch biopsies as well as peripheral blood. This material consisted of CD4+ T cells sorted from blood, taken at week 24, from a patient treated with tofacitinib. This clonotype was sampled from a human donor with alopecia areata. J is TRBJ1-2 and V is TRBV29-1, with D unclear. The CDR3 DNA is TGCAGCGCACTATCGGGTGGCTACACCTTC. Its protein product is CSALSGGYTF. The full variable domain, rest sourced from reference TRBV29-1 and TRBJ1-2, is SAVISQKPSRDICQRGTSLTIQCQVDSQVTMMFWYRQQPGQSLTLIATANQGSEATYESGFVIDKFPISRPNLTFSTLTVSNMSPEDSSIYLCSALSGGYTFGSGTRLTVV.